This T cell receptor beta chain was captured in a study of early T cells in non-severe SARS-CoV-2 infection. Across the whole study: Bulk RNA taken from unsorted whole blood was sequenced, leaving chains unpaired. Whole-study results and caveats: Matches to VDJdb favored anti-spike CD8 responses and missed private and CD4 specificities.

Each single cDNA molecule received a unique molecular identifier. MiXCR, run by TCRdb on the 5' RACE reads, gives a single entry per CDR3 protein. Among roughly 70,000 distinct CDR3 sequences listed, roughly 18% were seen once. This clonotype was recorded at least ten times. Its specificity is not known. Germline V gene data show CDR1 as SEHNR and CDR2 as FQNEAQ (reference sequence). Trimming removed 4 bases from V and 2 bases from J, with 6 bases in between. The CDR3 runs 12 residues. The rearrangement joins TRBV7-9 to TRBJ2-7; no firm D call. This clonotype was obtained from an adult who was a healthcare worker with PCR-confirmed SARS-CoV-2 infection or an uninfected control (not recorded which). The sample here was whole blood, taken at baseline. This CDR3 is CASSSQPYEQYF. The CDR3 bases are TGTGCCAGCAGCTCCCAACCCTACGAGCAGTACTTC.